This entry concerns a single T cell receptor (beta chain). Its antigen is currently unknown. Profiled with immunoSEQ multiplex PCR; TCRdb holds only in-frame clones, not every one. Of about 83,000 clones in the sample, about 86% were seen once. These data originate in a study of OX40 agonist ivuxolimab in advanced cancers. Study-level findings and limits: In a subset of nonresponders, normalized T-cell clonal expansion was also low. In the expanded peripheral T cells, antigen specificity was never determined.

The sequence derives from an adult with an advanced solid tumor such as melanoma, head and neck, liver or kidney cancer. The sample was CD4+ or CD8+ T cells sorted from blood, taken in a trial of the OX40 agonist ivuxolimab.

The CDR3 DNA reads TGTGCCAGCAGCAAGGGGGCGCTCTATGGCTACACCTTC. Its protein is CASSKGALYGYTF. The chain carries TRBV21-1 and TRBJ1-2; no DNA check was done on the table's D call, TRBD1. TRBV21-1 is annotated as a pseudogene. The CDR3 is made up of 13 amino acids.